The 29 T cell receptor beta chains given below trace back to one sample, sequenced in a study of blood T cells in healthy people across ages. Alongside a J-beta primer mix, a sample-barcoded 5' primer served in a second PCR lasting about 7 to 11 cycles. Each CDR3 protein gets one entry after TCRdb re-called the 5' RACE reads with MiXCR. This sample carries 1.4 million or so distinct CDR3 sequences, roughly 43% of them seen once, and the ten largest clones take roughly 3.7%. Sequenced material: blood. All receptors come from a woman younger than 30 in good health.

The chain uses TRBV20-1 and TRBJ2-1; D is ambiguous. Germline lookup yields CDR1 DFQATT and CDR2 SNEGSKA (reference sequence). V was pared by 0 bases and J by 14 bases, with 11 bases between. The CDR3 has 11 amino acids. In DNA, the CDR3 is TGCAGTGCTAGAGATGTACGCCTGGAGTTCTTC. This translates into CSARDVRLEFF.

The rearrangement uses TRBV5-1 and TRBJ1-2, with TRBD1 as a possible D gene (6 bases). The germline V gene has CDR1 SGHRS and CDR2 YFSETQ. Deletions cut 5 bases from V and 6 bases from J, with 20 bases between. This CDR3 has 15 residues. CDR3 region: CASRAIGGGINGYTF. CDR3 in DNA: TGCGCCAGCAGGGCCATAGGGGGAGGAATTAATGGCTACACCTTC. Using reference TRBV5-1 and TRBJ1-2 for the parts outside the CDR3, the full variable domain is KAGVTQTPRYLIKTRGQQVTLSCSPISGHRSVSWYQQTPGQGLQFLFEYFSETQRNKGNFPGRFSGRQFSNSRSEMNVSTLELGDSALYLCASRAIGGGINGYTFGSGTRLTVV.

This clonotype was seen once. The gene calls are TRBV20-1 and TRBJ2-1, with D perhaps being TRBD1 or TRBD2 (5 bases each). Germline CDR1 is DFQATT and CDR2 is SNEGSKA (reference sequence). The CDR3 contains 14 residues. Trimming removed 1 base at V and 8 bases at J, with 15 bases between. The CDR3: CSARVGAGADEQFF. DNA for the CDR3: TGCAGTGCTAGAGTCGGGGCCGGGGCGGATGAGCAGTTCTTC.

Many counts were recorded for this clonotype. The chain is built from TRBV12-3 or TRBV12-4 and TRBJ2-5, with D perhaps being TRBD1 or TRBD2 (5 bases each). This CDR3 is 13 amino acids long. Trimming removed 5 bases from V and 4 bases from J, with 11 bases in between. Here the CDR3 reads CASSQGPTETQYF. The DNA of the CDR3 is TGTGCCAGCAGTCAGGGACCGACAGAGACCCAGTACTTC.

The rearrangement joins TRBV9 to TRBJ1-2; 8 positions agree with TRBD1. The CDR3 covers 15 residues. V was clipped by 4 bases and J by 7 bases; unmatched bases: 12. Germline values: CDR1 SGDLS, CDR2 YYNGEE. CDR3 protein: CASSTRDRGISGYTF. CDR3 nucleotides: TGTGCCAGCAGCACCCGCGACAGGGGTATCTCTGGCTACACCTTC.

CDR3 nucleotides: TGCAGTGCTAGTGACCTAGCGGGGAACAATGAGCAGTTCTTC. It is translated as CSASDLAGNNEQFF. The V and J genes are TRBV20-1 and TRBJ2-1; 9 bases align to TRBD2. CDR3 size: 14 residues. V lost 3 bases and J lost 5; bases outside the gene matches: 5. Germline V gene lookup returns CDR1 DFQATT and CDR2 SNEGSKA (reference sequence).

V usage is TRBV12-3 or TRBV12-4 and J usage is TRBJ2-7; D uncertain. The length of the CDR3 is 12 residues. Trimming removed 3 bases at V and 3 bases at J, with 6 bases between. CDR3 sequence: CASSFVFYEQYF. CDR3 coding DNA: TGTGCCAGCAGTTTTGTGTTCTACGAGCAGTACTTC.

This clonotype was counted only a few times. The rearrangement joins TRBV9 to TRBJ2-1; 10 bases are shared with TRBD2. The assigned J gene may be wrong: the sequence end matches TRBJ2-7 better. Germline CDR1 is SGDLS and CDR2 is YYNGEE. There are 17 residues in the CDR3. CDR3 in DNA: TGTGCCAGCAGCCCAGCCAAGCGGGGGGGCCCCTACAATGAGCAGTACTTC. Encoded protein: CASSPAKRGGPYNEQYF.

Here the CDR3 reads CRVGVTAVNTEAFF. DNA for the CDR3: TGCAGGGTTGGGGTGACGGCCGTTAACACTGAAGCTTTCTTT. This chain joins TRBV20-1 and TRBJ1-1; D is undetermined. CDR1 is DFQATT, CDR2 SNEGSKA, per germline (reference sequence). CDR3 length: 14 residues.

The chain combines TRBV12-3 or TRBV12-4 with TRBJ1-1; 7 bases are a match to TRBD1. Trimming at V came to 6 bases and at J to 7 bases, leaving 8 bases not matched to a gene. This CDR3 has 13 amino acids. This chain's CDR3 is CASRQATGREAFF. CDR3 nucleotide sequence: TGTGCCAGCAGGCAAGCGACAGGGCGTGAAGCTTTCTTT.

This clonotype has more than one count but fewer than ten. The V and J genes are TRBV6-1 and TRBJ1-2; 8 nucleotides match TRBD1. Germline CDR1 reads MNHNS; CDR2 reads SASEGT. The CDR3 spans 17 residues. The ends lost 10 bases at V and 2 bases at J; junction bases unmatched: 18. CDR3 region: CAIQSGRTGKGNYGYTF. The CDR3, as DNA: TGTGCCATCCAAAGCGGGCGGACAGGGAAAGGAAACTATGGCTACACCTTC.

The CDR3 reads CASSDDNSYEQYF. The CDR3 DNA sequence: TGTGCCAGCAGTGACGACAATTCCTACGAGCAGTACTTC. This chain connects TRBV12-3 or TRBV12-4 to TRBJ2-7; no definite D call. There are 13 residues in the CDR3. Trimming took off 5 bases at V and 1 base at J, with 9 bases between the two ends.

The rearrangement joins TRBV10-3 to TRBJ2-5; a possible D gene is TRBD1 (6 bases). The tail of the sequence fits TRBJ2-7 better, so the J call may be wrong. The length of the CDR3 is 12 residues. Germline V gene data show CDR1 as ENHRY and CDR2 as SYGVKD. CDR3 sequence reads: CAARRGENEQYF. CDR3 nucleotides: TGTGCCGCACGCAGGGGAGAGAACGAGCAGTACTTC.

The chain couples TRBV12-3 or TRBV12-4 to TRBJ1-1, with D possibly being TRBD1 (5 bases). Between the trimmed V and J ends, which lost 6 bases and 7 bases, there was a span of 12 bases. The CDR3 is made up of 12 amino acids. The CDR3 nucleotides read TGTGCCAGCAGGTCGCGGGGGGGTGAAGCTTTCTTT. Its translation: CASRSRGGEAFF.

This clonotype was seen just once. Its ends do not fully match the called genes, so a read error is possible. This sequence joins TRBV20-1 and TRBJ2-3; D gene uncertain. CDR3 size: 16 residues. CDR1 and CDR2 (germline): DFQATT, SNEGSKA (reference sequence). In DNA form, the CDR3 reads TGCAGTGCTGGAGATCGGCCAGCGAGTTACACAGATACGCAGTATTTT. Residues: CSAGDRPASYTDTQYF.

The rearrangement joins TRBV7-8 to TRBJ1-5; 10 bases are shared with TRBD1. CDR3 length: 18 amino acids. V was pared by 5 bases and J by 0 bases, with 10 bases of the junction left unmatched. Germline CDR1 is SGHVS and CDR2 is FQNEAQ. This CDR3 reads CASSQRTGGRYSNQPQHF. CDR3 coding DNA: TGTGCCAGCAGCCAACGGACAGGGGGGAGGTATAGCAATCAGCCCCAGCATTTT.

This clonotype was picked up one time. V usage is TRBV6-2 or TRBV6-3 and J usage is TRBJ1-5; possible D gene TRBD1, 6 bases. Trimming took 6 bases from V and 10 from J, leaving 19 bases between them. The CDR3 runs to 14 residues. The V gene's germline CDR1 is MNHEY and CDR2 SVGEGT. The CDR3 protein is CASRPAGTHGPQHF. In nucleotides, the CDR3 is TGTGCCAGCAGACCCGCCGGGACACACGGACCCCAGCATTTT.

This clonotype was detected a few times. The chain joins TRBV27 to TRBJ2-2; D unresolved. CDR1 and CDR2 from the germline V gene are MNHEY and SMNVEV (reference sequence). With 3 bases removed from V and 1 base from J, the gap between germline ends came to 6 bases. There are 14 residues in the CDR3. The CDR3 DNA is TGTGCCAGCAGTTTCACGCGGAACACCGGGGAGCTGTTTTTT. Protein product: CASSFTRNTGELFF.

This sequence joins TRBV6-1 and TRBJ2-5; D call uncertain. The DNA matches TRBJ2-7 better at its end, which makes the J call doubtful. The CDR3 length is 12 residues. Per the germline V gene, CDR1 is MNHNS and CDR2 is SASEGT. The CDR3 nucleotides are TGTGCCAGCACCCAAGTGATCCACGAGCAGTACTTC. Translating it yields CASTQVIHEQYF.

As for this clonotype: A much larger clone differs from this one at a single base, so this may be a read error. The J gene is TRBJ2-5, the V gene TRBV12-3 or TRBV12-4, with TRBD1 matching 11 bases. The CDR3 has 14 residues. V gave up 6 bases and J gave up 11 bases; unmatched junction bases: 11. The CDR3, as DNA: TGTGCCAGCAGCTTGGACAGGGGGCCATGGGAGCAGTACTTC. Protein sequence: CASSLDRGPWEQYF.

The gene calls are TRBV14 and TRBJ2-1; 9 bases agree with TRBD2. CDR1 and CDR2 from the germline V gene are SGHDN and FVKESK. This CDR3 contains 14 residues. With 1 base clipped from V and 13 bases from J, the junction kept 8 bases outside the gene matches. This CDR3 reads CASSQGLAGLPQFF. The CDR3 DNA reads as TGTGCCAGCAGCCAAGGGCTAGCGGGGCTTCCTCAGTTCTTC. The whole variable domain, remainder taken from reference TRBV14 and TRBJ2-1, is EAGVTQFPSHSVIEKGQTVTLRCDPISGHDNLYWYRRVMGKEIKFLLHFVKESKQDESGMPNNRFLAERTGGTYSTLKVQPAELEDSGVYFCASSQGLAGLPQFFGPGTRLTVL.

This clonotype was picked up many times. This chain links TRBV6-2 or TRBV6-3 with TRBJ2-7; D remains ambiguous. The CDR3 covers 13 residues. Trimming cost V 8 bases and J 2 bases, with 13 bases left between them. From germline, CDR1 is MNHEY and CDR2 SVGEGT. In DNA form, the CDR3 reads TGTGCCAGCCGAGGAGATACGACCTACGAGCAGTACTTC. Amino acid sequence: CASRGDTTYEQYF.

This clonotype was observed a few times. The chain joins TRBV24-1 to TRBJ2-1; 8 nucleotides line up with TRBD1. The V and J ends lost 5 bases and 2 bases, in that order; junction bases with no gene match: 10. Germline loops: CDR1 KGHDR, CDR2 SFDVKD. The CDR3 totals 17 residues. CDR3 nucleotides: TGTGCCACCAGTGCCCTAGGGCCGACAGGGGCCTACAATGAGCAGTTCTTC. This translates into CATSALGPTGAYNEQFF.

The V call is TRBV7-9, the J call TRBJ2-4; D gene ambiguous. The CDR3 has 16 residues. Trimming pared 1 base from V and 0 bases from J, leaving 10 bases between. Germline CDR1 SEHNR, CDR2 FQNEAQ (reference sequence). CDR3 nucleotide sequence: TGTGCCAGCAGCTTAGAAAGGCTCGTAGCCAAAAACATTCAGTACTTC. As protein: CASSLERLVAKNIQYF.

The DNA of the CDR3 is TGTGCCAGCAGTTTGAAACTCCACAATGAGCAGTTCTTC. As protein: CASSLKLHNEQFF. The chain combines TRBV12-3 or TRBV12-4 with TRBJ2-1; no reliable D call. This CDR3 is 13 amino acids long. Trimming shortened V by 3 bases and J by 5 bases, and 8 bases separated the two germline ends.

This chain connects TRBV2 to TRBJ1-5; D unclear. Germline V gene sequence: CDR1 SNHLY, CDR2 FYNNEI. Trimming stripped 4 bases from V and 8 bases from J, with 15 bases between. The CDR3 totals 14 residues. CDR3 loop: CASSARFGWEPQHF. The CDR3 DNA is TGTGCCAGCAGTGCCCGCTTTGGATGGGAGCCCCAGCATTTT.

The chain joins TRBV24-1 to TRBJ2-7; 11 bases are shared with TRBD2. There are 16 residues in the CDR3. CDR1 KGHDR and CDR2 SFDVKD come from the germline V gene. After removal of 4 bases from V and 7 bases from J, the junction contained 11 bases not matched to a gene. The CDR3 DNA reads TGTGCCACCAGTGACCCGCTAGCGGGGGGTAGTAATGAGCAGTACTTC. Translation: CATSDPLAGGSNEQYF.

Ten or more counts support this clonotype. V is TRBV12-3 or TRBV12-4 and J is TRBJ2-1, with 14 bases that match TRBD2. J lost 7 bases, V lost 3 bases, and 2 bases had no gene match. The CDR3 sequence is 15 residues long. The CDR3 nucleotides are TGTGCCAGCAGTTTGACTAGCGGGGGGGCTAATGAGCAGTTCTTC. This gives the protein CASSLTSGGANEQFF.

This clonotype was picked up many times. The chain employs TRBV4-1 and TRBJ2-1; D is unresolved. CDR1 and CDR2 (germline): MGHRA, YSYEKL. V lost 3 bases, J lost 0 bases, and 9 bases lay in between. The CDR3 runs 15 residues. The CDR3 is CASSQGRSSYNEQFF. The DNA for the CDR3 is TGCGCCAGCAGCCAGGGAAGGAGCTCCTACAATGAGCAGTTCTTC.